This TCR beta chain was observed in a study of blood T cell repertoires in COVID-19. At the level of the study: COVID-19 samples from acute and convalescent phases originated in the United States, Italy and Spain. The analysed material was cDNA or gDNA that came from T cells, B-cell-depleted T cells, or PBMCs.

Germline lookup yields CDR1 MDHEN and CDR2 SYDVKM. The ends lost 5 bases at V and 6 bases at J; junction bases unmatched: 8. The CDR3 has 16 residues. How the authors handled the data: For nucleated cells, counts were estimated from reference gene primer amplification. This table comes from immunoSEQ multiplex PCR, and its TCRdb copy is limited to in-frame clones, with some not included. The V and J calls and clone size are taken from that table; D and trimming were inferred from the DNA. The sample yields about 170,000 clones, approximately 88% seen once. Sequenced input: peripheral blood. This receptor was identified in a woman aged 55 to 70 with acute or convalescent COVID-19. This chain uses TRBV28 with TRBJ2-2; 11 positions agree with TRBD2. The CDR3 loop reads CASSITSGGPPGELFF. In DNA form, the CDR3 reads TGTGCCAGCAGTATCACTAGCGGGGGCCCGCCCGGGGAGCTGTTTTTT.